These 21 T cell receptor beta chains came from one sample sequenced in a study of shared clonotypes between healthy human individuals. The method was immunoSEQ multiplex PCR; TCRdb's version includes in-frame clones alone and lacks a portion of them. This sample yields 2 million to 2.5 million clones, of which almost 96% are seen a single time; less than 0.15% belongs to the top ten. Sequencing was done on a sample of naive CD4+ T cells sorted from blood. Subset given: CD45RA+ positively selected. Every receptor here comes from a young man in good health.

With regard to this clone: Different DNA sequences within this sample yield the same CDR3. The chain links TRBV10-3 to TRBJ2-1; 12 nucleotides match TRBD2. Unmatched junction bases numbered 5, after V lost 4 bases and J lost 7 bases. The CDR3 consists of 15 residues. The germline CDR1 and CDR2 sequences are ENHRY and SYGVKD. CDR3 loop: CAISGLAGGPNEQFF. In DNA, the CDR3 is TGTGCCATCAGTGGTCTAGCGGGAGGGCCTAATGAGCAGTTCTTC.

The chain employs TRBV19 and TRBJ1-1; a weak D match, TRBD1 (6 bases). CDR3 length: 17 amino acids. The V end lost 5 bases, the J end lost 0 bases, and 19 bases lay between the germline ends. Germline CDR1 is LNHDA and CDR2 is SQIVND (reference sequence). The CDR3 DNA is TGTGCCAGTAGTTCCGCGATCCGACAGGTCATGAACACTGAAGCTTTCTTT. Amino acids: CASSSAIRQVMNTEAFF.

In nucleotides, the CDR3 is TGTGCCAGCAATATTCGGGACAACTCCTACGAGCAGTACTTC. This codes for CASNIRDNSYEQYF. The chain is built from TRBV6-1 and TRBJ2-7; the D gene is possibly TRBD1 (6 bases). Per the germline V gene, CDR1 is MNHNS and CDR2 is SASEGT. Trimming removed 7 bases from V and 0 bases from J, with 13 bases in between. This CDR3 has 14 amino acids.

A note on this clone: Distinct nucleotide sequences in the sample also encode this CDR3. J is TRBJ2-6 and V is TRBV18; D unclear. The germline V gene encodes CDR1 KGHSH and CDR2 LQKENI. Trimming cost V 1 base and J 3 bases, with 4 bases left between them. The CDR3 covers 14 residues. The DNA of the CDR3 is TGTGCCAGCTCACCACTAAGTGGGGCCAACGTCCTGACTTTC. This sequence encodes CASSPLSGANVLTF.

CDR3 bases: TGCGCCAGCAGCTCGCGGGGGAACTGGGAAGAGACCCAGTACTTC. Amino acids: CASSSRGNWEETQYF. This rearrangement joins TRBV5-1 to TRBJ2-5; TRBD2 aligns across 7 bases. The CDR3 runs to 15 residues. Germline V gene sequence: CDR1 SGHRS, CDR2 YFSETQ. V shed 3 bases and J 3 bases; nucleotides not matched to a gene: 8.

V gene TRBV6-6 combines with J gene TRBJ2-4; TRBD1 or TRBD2 may be the D gene (6 bases each). Germline CDR1 reads MNHNY; CDR2 reads SVGAGI (reference sequence). Trimming stripped 6 bases from V and 8 bases from J, with 20 bases between. This CDR3 is 15 amino acids long. The chain's CDR3 is CASSSPRGLSDIQYF. The CDR3 DNA is TGTGCCAGCAGCTCGCCCCGGGGGCTGTCGGACATTCAGTACTTC.

This chain joins TRBV2 and TRBJ1-1; TRBD1 agrees at 7 bases. The CDR3 sequence is 15 residues long. Germline V gene data show CDR1 as SNHLY and CDR2 as FYNNEI. V lost 4 bases and J lost 1; bases outside the gene matches: 6. CDR3 protein: CASSARQGQNTEAFF. DNA of the CDR3: TGTGCCAGCAGTGCCCGACAGGGCCAGAACACTGAAGCTTTCTTT.

The chain links TRBV10-1 to TRBJ2-3; a possible D gene is TRBD1 (5 bases). The CDR3 length is 12 residues. V dropped 8 bases and J dropped 10 bases, with 16 bases sitting between them. CDR1 and CDR2 from the germline V gene are WNHNN and SYGVQD (reference sequence). CDR3 bases: TGCGCCAGCTCGGACAACCCCCTGGCGCAGTATTTT. As protein: CASSDNPLAQYF.

The chain recombines TRBV6-1 with TRBJ1-6; D ambiguous. With 2 bases removed from V and 3 bases from J, the gap between germline ends came to 11 bases. The CDR3 is 16 amino acids. Germline assignment: CDR1 MNHNS and CDR2 SASEGT. The CDR3: CASSELGTDYNSPLHF. For the CDR3, the DNA is TGTGCCAGCAGTGAACTTGGAACGGACTATAATTCACCCCTCCACTTT.

This rearrangement joins TRBV4-1 to TRBJ1-2, with TRBD1 as a possible D gene (6 bases). This CDR3 spans 15 amino acids. The ends were cut back, 4 bases at V and 5 bases at J, with 17 bases in the middle. Germline CDR1 MGHRA, CDR2 YSYEKL. CDR3 loop: CASSLSFPGTYGYTF. The CDR3 bases are TGCGCCAGCAGCCTTTCTTTTCCGGGGACATATGGCTACACCTTC.

This sequence joins TRBV5-4 and TRBJ1-2; weak D call: TRBD1 (6 bases). The CDR3 loop spans 13 amino acids. V was shortened by 2 bases and J by 4 bases, with 9 bases between the two germline ends. CDR1 SGHNT and CDR2 YYREEE come from the germline V gene (reference sequence). Here the CDR3 reads CASSLQGTYGYTF. In nucleotides, the CDR3 is TGTGCCAGCAGCTTACAGGGAACCTATGGCTACACCTTC.

The chain links TRBV6-5 to TRBJ1-5, with a tentative D call TRBD1 (5 bases). This CDR3 spans 14 amino acids. V lost 6 bases and J 5 bases, leaving 14 bases between the germline ends. CDR1 MNHEY and CDR2 SVGAGI come from the germline V gene. CDR3 in DNA: TGTGCCAGCAGCCTGACAGCAGACTATCAGCCCCAGCATTTT. This sequence encodes CASSLTADYQPQHF.

The chain recombines TRBV10-2 with TRBJ2-1, with 9 bases matching TRBD2. CDR1 is WSHSY, CDR2 SAAADI, per germline. The V gene end was trimmed by 10 bases and the J gene end by 5 bases; junction bases not matched to a gene: 12. This CDR3 region has 15 residues. For the CDR3, the DNA is TGCGCCACACGCGGGGGGCGGGAGGGAGACAATGAGCAGTTCTTC. Amino acids: CATRGGREGDNEQFF.

The rearrangement links TRBV5-1 to TRBJ2-5, with D tentatively TRBD1 or TRBD2 (6 bases each). Germline V gives CDR1 SGHRS, CDR2 YFSETQ. CDR3 length equals 15 residues. Trimming took off 4 bases at V and 5 bases at J, with 18 bases between the two ends. CDR3 DNA sequence: TGCGCCAGCAGCGGGGGGACAAGCGGCCAGGAGACCCAGTACTTC. Translated, it gives CASSGGTSGQETQYF.

This chain connects TRBV7-9 to TRBJ2-5; no definite D call. The CDR3 spans 13 residues. V was clipped by 5 bases and J by 1 base, with 8 bases between them. Per germline, CDR1 SEHNR and CDR2 FQNEAQ (reference sequence). The CDR3, as DNA: TGTGCCAGCAGCCCAAAGAGCCAAGAGACCCAGTACTTC. It codes for CASSPKSQETQYF.

This chain uses TRBV6-1 with TRBJ1-4; D is undetermined. V shed 4 bases and J shed 1 base, with 13 bases lying between them. CDR1 and CDR2 (germline): MNHNS, SASEGT. CDR3 length: 16 amino acids. The CDR3 loop reads CASSVNVVLTNEKLFF. CDR3 nucleotide sequence: TGTGCCAGCAGTGTTAATGTTGTGCTAACTAATGAAAAACTGTTTTTT.

The chain combines TRBV5-4 with TRBJ2-5, with a possible D match to TRBD1 (5 bases). The CDR3 runs 15 residues. In germline, CDR1 is SGHNT, CDR2 YYREEE (reference sequence). V gave up 4 bases and J gave up 2 bases, with 15 bases separating them. The CDR3 loop is CASSESSDRQETQYF. The CDR3 region has the DNA TGTGCCAGCAGCGAGTCCTCAGACAGACAAGAGACCCAGTACTTC.

The rearrangement joins TRBV4-3 to TRBJ2-7; D not resolved. In germline, CDR1 is LGHNA, CDR2 YSLEER. The length of the CDR3 is 14 residues. Deletions cut 0 bases from V and 2 bases from J, with 8 bases between. The CDR3 loop is CASSQDITPYEQYF. The CDR3 DNA reads as TGCGCCAGCAGCCAAGATATTACCCCCTACGAGCAGTACTTC.

The J gene is TRBJ2-7, the V gene TRBV5-8; D is unresolved. Germline V gene sequence: CDR1 SGHTS, CDR2 YDEGEE. This CDR3 has 12 amino acids. Trimming removed 4 bases at V and 4 bases at J, with 9 bases between. The CDR3: CASSRTDYEQYF. Written as DNA, the CDR3 is TGTGCCAGCAGCCGGACCGATTACGAGCAGTACTTC.

A word on this clone: Other DNA variants within this sample encode the same CDR3. V gene TRBV28 combines with J gene TRBJ1-1; tentatively, D is TRBD1 (5 bases). The germline CDR1 and CDR2 sequences are MDHEN and SYDVKM. Trimming cost V 2 bases and J 5 bases, with 9 bases left between them. The CDR3 extends over 13 amino acids. As DNA, the CDR3 is TGTGCCAGCAGTTTAGGGGGAAGTACTGAAGCTTTCTTT. Protein: CASSLGGSTEAFF.

This rearrangement joins TRBV11-2 to TRBJ2-5, with TRBD2 identical over 9 bases. There are 16 residues in the CDR3. Germline CDR1 reads SGHAT; CDR2 reads FQNNGV. J was trimmed by 4 bases and V by 5 bases; bases with no gene match: 11. The CDR3 region has the DNA TGTGCCAGCAGCCGCAGGGGAGCGGGGGGCGGAGAGACCCAGTACTTC. It codes for CASSRRGAGGGETQYF.